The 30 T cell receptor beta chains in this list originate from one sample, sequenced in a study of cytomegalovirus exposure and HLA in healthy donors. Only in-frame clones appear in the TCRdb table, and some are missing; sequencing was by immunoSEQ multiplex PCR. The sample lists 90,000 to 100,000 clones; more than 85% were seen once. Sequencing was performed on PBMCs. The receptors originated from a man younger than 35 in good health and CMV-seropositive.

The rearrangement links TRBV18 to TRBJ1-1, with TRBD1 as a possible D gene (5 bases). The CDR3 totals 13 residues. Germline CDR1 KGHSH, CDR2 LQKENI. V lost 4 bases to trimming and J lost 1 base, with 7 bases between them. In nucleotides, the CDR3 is TGTGCCAGCTCACTGGACAAGAACACTGAAGCTTTCTTT. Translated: CASSLDKNTEAFF.

For the CDR3, the DNA is TGTGCCAGCAGTTACGGGTTCCGGAGAAGCACAGATACGCAGTATTTT. Encoded protein: CASSYGFRRSTDTQYF. J is TRBJ2-3 and V is TRBV6-5; D unclear. V lost 2 bases and J lost 0, with 12 bases in between. This CDR3 has 16 residues. Germline CDR1 is MNHEY and CDR2 is SVGAGI.

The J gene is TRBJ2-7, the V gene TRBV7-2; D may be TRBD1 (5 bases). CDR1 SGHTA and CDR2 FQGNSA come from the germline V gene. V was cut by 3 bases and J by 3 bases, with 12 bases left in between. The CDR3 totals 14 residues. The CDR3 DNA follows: TGTGCCAGCAGCTTGTTCCAGGGTGTCTACGAGCAGTACTTC. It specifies CASSLFQGVYEQYF.

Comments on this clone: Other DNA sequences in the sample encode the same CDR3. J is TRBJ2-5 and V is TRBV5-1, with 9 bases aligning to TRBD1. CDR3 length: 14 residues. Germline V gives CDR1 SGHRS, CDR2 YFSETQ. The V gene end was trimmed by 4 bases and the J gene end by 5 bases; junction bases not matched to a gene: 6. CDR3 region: CASSLGQGGETQYF. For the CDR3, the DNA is TGCGCCAGCAGCCTGGGACAGGGTGGGGAGACCCAGTACTTC.

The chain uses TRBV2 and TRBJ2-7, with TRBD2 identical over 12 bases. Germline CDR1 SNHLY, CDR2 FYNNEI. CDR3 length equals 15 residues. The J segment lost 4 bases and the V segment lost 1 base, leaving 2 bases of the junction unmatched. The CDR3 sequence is CASSEGLAGGYEQYF. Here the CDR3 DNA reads TGTGCCAGCAGTGAAGGGCTAGCGGGAGGGTACGAGCAGTACTTC.

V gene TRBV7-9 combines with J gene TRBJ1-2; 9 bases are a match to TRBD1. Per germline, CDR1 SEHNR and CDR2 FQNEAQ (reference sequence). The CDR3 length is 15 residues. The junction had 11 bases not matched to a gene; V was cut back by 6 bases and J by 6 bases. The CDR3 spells CASSPPGTGLHGYTF. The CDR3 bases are TGTGCCAGCAGTCCGCCCGGGACAGGGCTCCATGGCTACACCTTC.

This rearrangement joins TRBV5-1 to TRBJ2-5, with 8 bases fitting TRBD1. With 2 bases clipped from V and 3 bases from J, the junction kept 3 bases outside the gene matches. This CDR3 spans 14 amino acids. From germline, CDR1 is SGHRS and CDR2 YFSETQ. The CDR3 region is CASSFPQGEETQYF. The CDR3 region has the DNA TGCGCCAGCAGCTTCCCACAGGGGGAAGAGACCCAGTACTTC.

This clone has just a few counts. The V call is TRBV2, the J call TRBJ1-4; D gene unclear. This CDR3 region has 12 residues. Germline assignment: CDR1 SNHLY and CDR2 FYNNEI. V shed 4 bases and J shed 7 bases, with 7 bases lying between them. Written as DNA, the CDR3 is TGTGCCAGCAGTGCCACGGGTGAAAAACTGTTTTTT. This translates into CASSATGEKLFF. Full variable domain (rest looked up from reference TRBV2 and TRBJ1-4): EPEVTQTPSHQVTQMGQEVILRCVPISNHLYFYWYRQILGQKVEFLVSFYNNEISEKSEIFDDQFSVERPDGSNFTLKIRSTKLEDSAMYFCASSATGEKLFFGSGTQLSVL.

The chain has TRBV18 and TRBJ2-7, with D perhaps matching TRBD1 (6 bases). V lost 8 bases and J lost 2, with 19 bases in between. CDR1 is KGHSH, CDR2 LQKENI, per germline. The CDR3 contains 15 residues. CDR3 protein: CASQGSGTSTYEQYF. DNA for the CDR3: TGTGCCAGCCAGGGGTCCGGGACATCAACCTACGAGCAGTACTTC.

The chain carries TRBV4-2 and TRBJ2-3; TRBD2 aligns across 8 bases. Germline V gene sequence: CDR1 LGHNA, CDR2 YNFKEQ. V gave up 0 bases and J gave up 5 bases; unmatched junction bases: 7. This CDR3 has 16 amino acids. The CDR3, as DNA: TGTGCCAGCAGCCAAGAGGGGCGGGGGGTGGTAGATACGCAGTATTTT. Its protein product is CASSQEGRGVVDTQYF.

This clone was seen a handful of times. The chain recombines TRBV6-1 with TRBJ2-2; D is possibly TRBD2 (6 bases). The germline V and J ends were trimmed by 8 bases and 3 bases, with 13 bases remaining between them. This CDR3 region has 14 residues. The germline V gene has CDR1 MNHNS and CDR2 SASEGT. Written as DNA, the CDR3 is TGTGCCAGCCGCCCCCCGGGAGACACCGGGGAGCTGTTTTTT. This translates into CASRPPGDTGELFF.

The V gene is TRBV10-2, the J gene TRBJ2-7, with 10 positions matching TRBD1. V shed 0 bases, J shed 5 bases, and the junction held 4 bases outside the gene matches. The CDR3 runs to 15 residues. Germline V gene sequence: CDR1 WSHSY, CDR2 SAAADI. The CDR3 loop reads CASSESRDRGDEQYF. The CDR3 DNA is TGCGCCAGCAGTGAGTCGAGGGACAGGGGCGACGAGCAGTACTTC.

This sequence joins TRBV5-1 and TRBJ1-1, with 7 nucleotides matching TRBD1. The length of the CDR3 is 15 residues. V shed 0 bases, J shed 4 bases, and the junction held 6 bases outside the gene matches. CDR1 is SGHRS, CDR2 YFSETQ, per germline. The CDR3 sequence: CASSLAGAGGTEAFF. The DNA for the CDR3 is TGCGCCAGCAGCTTGGCCGGGGCAGGGGGCACTGAAGCTTTCTTT. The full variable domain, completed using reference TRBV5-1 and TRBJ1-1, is KAGVTQTPRYLIKTRGQQVTLSCSPISGHRSVSWYQQTPGQGLQFLFEYFSETQRNKGNFPGRFSGRQFSNSRSEMNVSTLELGDSALYLCASSLAGAGGTEAFFGQGTRLTVV.

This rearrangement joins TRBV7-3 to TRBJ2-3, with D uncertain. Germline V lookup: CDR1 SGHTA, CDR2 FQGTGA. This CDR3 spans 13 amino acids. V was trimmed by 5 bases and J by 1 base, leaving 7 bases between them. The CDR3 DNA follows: TGTGCCAGCAGCGCGCAGGGCACAGATACGCAGTATTTT. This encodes CASSAQGTDTQYF.

This chain's CDR3 is CATSRLPRRGGELFF. The DNA of the CDR3 is TGTGCCACCAGCAGACTCCCCCGGCGGGGAGGGGAGCTGTTTTTT. The V call is TRBV15, the J call TRBJ2-2; maybe TRBD2 (6 bases). The germline gives CDR1 LNHNV, CDR2 YYDKDF (reference sequence). This CDR3 has 15 amino acids. Trimming left V 2 bases short and J 8 bases short, with 15 bases between.

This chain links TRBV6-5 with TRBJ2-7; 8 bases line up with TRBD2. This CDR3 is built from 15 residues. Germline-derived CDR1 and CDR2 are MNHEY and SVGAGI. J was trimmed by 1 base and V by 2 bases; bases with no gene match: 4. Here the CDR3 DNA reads TGTGCCAGCAGTTACGCGGGAGGTTATTCCTACGAGCAGTACTTC. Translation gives CASSYAGGYSYEQYF.

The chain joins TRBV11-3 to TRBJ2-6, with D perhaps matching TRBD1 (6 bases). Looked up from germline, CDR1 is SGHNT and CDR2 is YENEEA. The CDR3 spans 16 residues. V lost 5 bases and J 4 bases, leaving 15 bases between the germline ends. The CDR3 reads CASSTNRERGANVLTF. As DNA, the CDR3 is TGTGCCAGCAGCACGAACAGGGAACGCGGGGCCAACGTCCTGACTTTC. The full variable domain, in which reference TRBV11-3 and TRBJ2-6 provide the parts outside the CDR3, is EAGVVQSPRYKIIEKKQPVAFWCNPISGHNTLYWYLQNLGQGPELLIRYENEEAVDDSQLPKDRFSAERLKGVDSTLKIQPAELGDSAVYLCASSTNRERGANVLTFGAGSRLTVL.

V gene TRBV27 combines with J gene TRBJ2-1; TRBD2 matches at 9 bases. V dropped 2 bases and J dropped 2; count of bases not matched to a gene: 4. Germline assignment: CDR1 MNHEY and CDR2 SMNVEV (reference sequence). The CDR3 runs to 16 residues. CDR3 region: CASSLGSGGTYNEQFF. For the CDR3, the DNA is TGTGCCAGCAGTTTAGGGAGCGGGGGGACCTACAATGAGCAGTTCTTC.

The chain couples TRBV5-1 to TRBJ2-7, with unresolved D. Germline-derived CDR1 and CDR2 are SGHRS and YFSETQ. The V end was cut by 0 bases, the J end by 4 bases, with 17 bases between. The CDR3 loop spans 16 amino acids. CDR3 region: CASSLGHSLTTYEQYF. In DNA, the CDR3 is TGCGCCAGCAGCTTGGGCCACTCTCTTACGACTTACGAGCAGTACTTC.

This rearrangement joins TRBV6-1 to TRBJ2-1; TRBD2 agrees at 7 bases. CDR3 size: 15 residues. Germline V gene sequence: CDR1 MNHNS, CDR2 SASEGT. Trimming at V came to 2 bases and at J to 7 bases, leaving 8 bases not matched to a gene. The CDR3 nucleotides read TGTGCCAGCAGTGAACGCTCCCTGGGAGGGAATGAGCAGTTCTTC. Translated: CASSERSLGGNEQFF.

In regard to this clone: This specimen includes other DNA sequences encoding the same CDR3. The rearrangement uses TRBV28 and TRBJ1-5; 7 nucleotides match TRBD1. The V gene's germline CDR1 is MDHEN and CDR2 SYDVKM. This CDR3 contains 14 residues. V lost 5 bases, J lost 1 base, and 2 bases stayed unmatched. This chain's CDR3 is CASSPGGSNQPQHF. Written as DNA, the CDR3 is TGTGCCAGCAGTCCAGGGGGAAGCAATCAGCCCCAGCATTTT.

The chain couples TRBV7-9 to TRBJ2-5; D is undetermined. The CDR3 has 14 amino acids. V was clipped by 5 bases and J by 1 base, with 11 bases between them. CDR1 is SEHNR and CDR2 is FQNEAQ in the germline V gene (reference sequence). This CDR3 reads CASSPPSSQETQYF. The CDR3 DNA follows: TGTGCCAGCAGCCCCCCTTCCAGCCAAGAGACCCAGTACTTC.

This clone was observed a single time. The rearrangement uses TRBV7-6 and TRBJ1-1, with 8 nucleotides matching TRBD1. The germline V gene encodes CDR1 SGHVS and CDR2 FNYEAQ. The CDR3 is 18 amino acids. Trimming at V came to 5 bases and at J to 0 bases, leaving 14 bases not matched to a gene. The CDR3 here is CASSESDRGNQLNTEAFF. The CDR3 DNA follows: TGTGCCAGCAGCGAATCCGACAGGGGCAATCAACTGAACACTGAAGCTTTCTTT.

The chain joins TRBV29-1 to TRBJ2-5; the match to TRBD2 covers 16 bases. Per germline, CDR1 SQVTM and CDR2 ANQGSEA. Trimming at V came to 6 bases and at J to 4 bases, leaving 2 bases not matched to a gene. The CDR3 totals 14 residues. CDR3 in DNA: TGCAGCGTGGGGACTAGCGGGGGGGTAGAGACCCAGTACTTC. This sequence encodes CSVGTSGGVETQYF.

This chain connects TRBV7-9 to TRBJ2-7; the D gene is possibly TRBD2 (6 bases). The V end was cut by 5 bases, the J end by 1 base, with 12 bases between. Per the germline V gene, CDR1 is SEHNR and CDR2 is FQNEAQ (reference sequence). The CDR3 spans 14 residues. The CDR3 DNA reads TGTGCCAGCAGCCCAGGAGGGTGGTCCTACGAGCAGTACTTC. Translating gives CASSPGGWSYEQYF.

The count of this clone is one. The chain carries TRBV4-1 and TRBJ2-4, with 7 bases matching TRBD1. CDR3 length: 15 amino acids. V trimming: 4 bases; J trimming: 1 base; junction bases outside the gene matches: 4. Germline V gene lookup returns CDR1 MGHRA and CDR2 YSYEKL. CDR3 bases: TGCGCCAGCAGCCTTACACAGGGGGCCAAAAACATTCAGTACTTC. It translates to CASSLTQGAKNIQYF.

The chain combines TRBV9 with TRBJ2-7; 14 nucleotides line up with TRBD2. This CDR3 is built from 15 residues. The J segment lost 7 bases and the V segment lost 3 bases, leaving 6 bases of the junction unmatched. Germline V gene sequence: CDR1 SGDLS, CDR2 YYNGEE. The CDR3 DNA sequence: TGTGCCAGCAGCGCTTGGGGACTAGCGGGAGCTGAGCAGTACTTC. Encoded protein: CASSAWGLAGAEQYF.

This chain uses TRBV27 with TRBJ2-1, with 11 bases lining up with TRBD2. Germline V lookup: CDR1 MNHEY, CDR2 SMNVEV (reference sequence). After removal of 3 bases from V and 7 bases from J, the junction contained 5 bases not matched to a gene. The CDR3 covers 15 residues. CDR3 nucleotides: TGTGCCAGCAGTTTTACTAGCGGGAGTGGTAATGAGCAGTTCTTC. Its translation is CASSFTSGSGNEQFF.

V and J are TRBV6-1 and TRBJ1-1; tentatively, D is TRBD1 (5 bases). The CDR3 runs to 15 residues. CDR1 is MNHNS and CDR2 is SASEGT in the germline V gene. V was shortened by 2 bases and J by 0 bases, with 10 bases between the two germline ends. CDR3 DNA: TGTGCCAGCAGTGAATATGGCAGGGTGAACACTGAAGCTTTCTTT. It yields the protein CASSEYGRVNTEAFF.

CDR3 DNA: TGCGCCAGCAGCCAATTCATGGACAGGAACACTGAAGCTTTCTTT. Its protein product is CASSQFMDRNTEAFF. This chain uses TRBV4-1 with TRBJ1-1, with D possibly being TRBD1 (6 bases). CDR1 is MGHRA, CDR2 YSYEKL, per germline. Trimming took off 2 bases at V and 1 base at J, with 11 bases between the two ends. The CDR3 contains 15 residues.